The 15 T cell receptor beta chains below come from one sample, sequenced in a study of blood T cell repertoires in COVID-19. Sequenced by immunoSEQ multiplex PCR; TCRdb stores in-frame clones only, minus some. The sample comprises roughly 80,000 clones, around 90% of which are singletons, and about 9.6% rests with the top ten. Sequences were obtained from peripheral blood. These receptors were collected from a human donor in a cohort sampled during active COVID-19.

The CDR3 reads CASSTGTGTNEQFF. The CDR3 coding sequence is TGTGCCAGCAGCACCGGGACAGGGACCAATGAGCAGTTCTTC. V usage is TRBV13 and J usage is TRBJ2-1; 9 bases align to TRBD1. CDR1 and CDR2 (germline): PRHDT, FYEKMQ (reference sequence). There are 14 residues in the CDR3. V gave up 5 bases and J gave up 6 bases; unmatched junction bases: 5.

This clone was seen once. The J gene is TRBJ1-1, the V gene TRBV2; TRBD1 aligns across 9 bases. The CDR3 totals 16 residues. The germline V gene has CDR1 SNHLY and CDR2 FYNNEI. V trimming: 2 bases; J trimming: 5 bases; junction bases outside the gene matches: 9. Here the CDR3 reads CASSEITGGFFTEAFF. CDR3 DNA sequence: TGTGCCAGCAGTGAAATAACAGGGGGCTTTTTTACTGAAGCTTTCTTT.

This clone was recorded a few times. The chain links TRBV5-1 to TRBJ2-2, with 8 bases matching TRBD1. This CDR3 contains 15 residues. After removal of 6 bases from V and 2 bases from J, the junction contained 6 bases not matched to a gene. The germline gives CDR1 SGHRS, CDR2 YFSETQ. CDR3 DNA sequence: TGCGCCAGCAAAAAGGACAGGGTTAACACCGGGGAGCTGTTTTTT. The encoded protein is CASKKDRVNTGELFF.

This rearrangement joins TRBV2 to TRBJ1-2; D possibly corresponds to TRBD1 (6 bases). Trimming pared 8 bases from V and 4 bases from J, leaving 11 bases between. CDR1 is SNHLY, CDR2 FYNNEI, per germline. There are 12 residues in the CDR3. DNA of the CDR3: TGTGCCAGCTTACAGGGTACCTATGGCTACACCTTC. This gives the protein CASLQGTYGYTF.

The chain combines TRBV9 with TRBJ2-7; D is unresolved. In germline, CDR1 is SGDLS, CDR2 YYNGEE. Trimming pared 0 bases from V and 6 bases from J, leaving 13 bases between. The CDR3 sequence is 14 residues long. The CDR3 sequence is CASSVDPHLGEQYF. The CDR3 DNA reads as TGTGCCAGCAGCGTAGATCCACACCTAGGCGAGCAGTACTTC.

V is TRBV12-5 and J is TRBJ2-3, with D maybe TRBD1 (5 bases). There are 16 residues in the CDR3. Between the trimmed V and J ends, which lost 7 bases and 0 bases, there was a span of 17 bases. The germline V gene has CDR1 LGHNT and CDR2 FRNRAP. In DNA, the CDR3 is TGTGCTAGTGCGCAGGGTACACAAACTAGCACAGATACGCAGTATTTT. This gives the protein CASAQGTQTSTDTQYF.

In this sample, this clone turned up a few times. The chain couples TRBV18 to TRBJ1-5; 8 bases match TRBD1. Germline CDR1 reads KGHSH; CDR2 reads LQKENI. The J segment lost 2 bases and the V segment lost 5 bases, leaving 2 bases of the junction unmatched. The CDR3 contains 14 residues. The CDR3 coding sequence is TGTGCCAGCTCATCGACAGGGGGCAATCAGCCCCAGCATTTT. Its translation: CASSSTGGNQPQHF.

The rearrangement links TRBV13 to TRBJ2-1, with 12 bases matching TRBD2. The V segment lost 3 bases and the J segment 0 bases; nucleotides outside the gene matches: 9. The CDR3 extends over 19 amino acids. Germline lookup yields CDR1 PRHDT and CDR2 FYEKMQ (reference sequence). The CDR3 DNA sequence: TGTGCCAGCAGCTTCTCGCTAGCGGGAGGGCCGAGCTCCTACAATGAGCAGTTCTTC. Translation gives CASSFSLAGGPSSYNEQFF.

The gene calls are TRBV7-9 and TRBJ1-2; tentative D call: TRBD1 (5 bases). Germline V CDR1 and CDR2: SEHNR, FQNEAQ (reference sequence). V was clipped by 3 bases and J by 1 base, with 12 bases between them. This CDR3 contains 15 residues. The CDR3 bases are TGTGCCAGCAGCTTCCCAGGGACTTTTAACTATGGCTACACCTTC. Translation gives CASSFPGTFNYGYTF.

This chain joins TRBV6-5 and TRBJ2-3; 9 bases fit TRBD1. Germline trimming cut 6 bases from V and 4 bases from J; bases unmatched to any gene: 5. The CDR3 is 14 residues long. The V gene's germline CDR1 is MNHEY and CDR2 SVGAGI. CDR3 protein: CASRDRGSPDTQYF. CDR3 sequence (DNA): TGTGCCAGCAGGGACAGGGGTAGTCCAGATACGCAGTATTTT.

J is TRBJ2-6 and V is TRBV6-5; D is uncertain. From germline, CDR1 is MNHEY and CDR2 SVGAGI. The V gene lost 8 bases and the J gene lost 0 bases, with 14 bases spanning the gap. This CDR3 has 16 residues. The CDR3 region has the DNA TGTGCCAGCGGTTCGGGTTCTCTCTCTGGGGCCAACGTCCTGACTTTC. Translation: CASGSGSLSGANVLTF.

The rearrangement uses TRBV25-1 and TRBJ2-2, with unresolved D. This CDR3 has 15 residues. CDR1 is MGHDK and CDR2 is SYGVNS in the germline V gene. V lost 3 bases and J lost 4, with 12 bases in between. The chain's CDR3 is CASSDGGRVTGELFF. In DNA form, the CDR3 reads TGTGCCAGCAGTGACGGCGGAAGAGTCACCGGGGAGCTGTTTTTT.

The chain employs TRBV12-3 or TRBV12-4 and TRBJ2-1; no clear D. The CDR3 runs 13 residues. V gave up 7 bases and J gave up 5 bases, with 12 bases separating them. CDR3 nucleotides: TGTGCCAGCACTAAAGACTTAAACAATGAGCAGTTCTTC. The encoded protein is CASTKDLNNEQFF.

J is TRBJ1-1 and V is TRBV7-3; TRBD1 matches 7 bases. V shed 4 bases and J 4 bases; nucleotides not matched to a gene: 6. Per the germline V gene, CDR1 is SGHTA and CDR2 is FQGTGA. This CDR3 is 14 amino acids long. In nucleotides, the CDR3 is TGTGCCAGCAGCTCAACAGGGGTGGGCACTGAAGCTTTCTTT. The encoded protein is CASSSTGVGTEAFF.

DNA for the CDR3: TGTGCCAGCAGACGGCCGATTGGGACTAGCACAGATACGCAGTATTTT. It encodes CASRRPIGTSTDTQYF. V usage is TRBV28 and J usage is TRBJ2-3; TRBD2 might be the D (6 bases). V shed 6 bases and J shed 0 bases, with 16 bases lying between them. This CDR3 comprises 16 residues. The germline V gene encodes CDR1 MDHEN and CDR2 SYDVKM.